Following are 17 T cell receptor beta chains from one sample sequenced in a study of T-cell reconstitution after alpha-beta-depleted transplantation in children. Using unique molecular identifiers, the investigators prepared the TCRbeta library. Each CDR3 protein is one row after TCRdb ran MiXCR on the PCR reads. The table shows around 420,000 distinct CDR3 sequences, with roughly 17% occurring only once. This specimen consisted of PBMCs, mostly from graft donor cells, obtained 360 days after TCRalphabeta/CD19-depleted stem cell transplant. Source of these receptors: a boy under two years old who had a stem cell transplant for Wiskott-Aldrich syndrome, so the T cells may come from the graft donor.

The chain combines TRBV20-1 with TRBJ1-1, with D hard to call. Trimming pared 3 bases from V and 7 bases from J, leaving 3 bases between. Per the germline V gene, CDR1 is DFQATT and CDR2 is SNEGSKA (reference sequence). The CDR3 is 9 amino acids. Here the CDR3 reads CSASLEAFF. The CDR3 DNA reads TGCAGTGCTAGCCTTGAAGCTTTCTTT.

V and J are TRBV20-1 and TRBJ2-4, with 8 bases matching TRBD2. The CDR3 spans 14 residues. The V and J ends lost 1 base and 4 bases, in that order; junction bases with no gene match: 3. Germline lookup yields CDR1 DFQATT and CDR2 SNEGSKA (reference sequence). The CDR3 region is CSARASGQKNIQYF. For the CDR3, the DNA is TGCAGTGCTAGAGCTAGCGGGCAAAAAAACATTCAGTACTTC.

CDR3 nucleotide sequence: TGTGCCAGCGGACCGGCTGGGGCCAACGTCCTGACTTTC. This translates into CASGPAGANVLTF. This chain uses TRBV6-6 with TRBJ2-6, with unresolved D. This CDR3 has 13 residues. Trimming pared 8 bases from V and 2 bases from J, leaving 7 bases between. The V gene's germline CDR1 is MNHNY and CDR2 SVGAGI (reference sequence).

The genes are TRBV6-2 or TRBV6-3 and TRBJ2-1; D might be TRBD1 or TRBD2, each matching 5 bases. This CDR3 has 14 amino acids. V lost 6 bases to trimming and J lost 2 bases, with 11 bases between them. The germline V gene has CDR1 MNHEY and CDR2 SVGEGT. The CDR3 nucleotides read TGTGCCAGCAGGGAAGGGACGCCCTACAATGAGCAGTTCTTC. It encodes CASREGTPYNEQFF.

This clonotype was observed a handful of times. This chain joins TRBV6-5 and TRBJ1-1; 11 bases line up with TRBD1. CDR3 length: 16 residues. The V gene's germline CDR1 is MNHEY and CDR2 SVGAGI. With 2 bases clipped from V and 4 bases from J, the junction kept 6 bases outside the gene matches. The CDR3 DNA reads TGTGCCAGCAGTTACCACGGCGGGACAGGGGGCACTGAAGCTTTCTTT. Translation gives CASSYHGGTGGTEAFF.

The V gene is TRBV20-1, the J gene TRBJ2-5; TRBD1 is a possible D gene (6 bases). The length of the CDR3 is 17 residues. Per germline, CDR1 DFQATT and CDR2 SNEGSKA (reference sequence). Trimming stripped 2 bases from V and 5 bases from J, with 24 bases between. CDR3 in amino acids: CSARLRKTGTLWETQYF. CDR3 bases: TGCAGTGCTAGACTCCGAAAGACAGGAACCCTTTGGGAGACCCAGTACTTC.

The V and J genes are TRBV20-1 and TRBJ2-2; possible D gene TRBD1, 5 bases. The germline V gene has CDR1 DFQATT and CDR2 SNEGSKA (reference sequence). Trimming pared 2 bases from V and 2 bases from J, leaving 6 bases between. This CDR3 has 13 amino acids. In DNA, the CDR3 is TGCAGTGCTAGAAGGGGCAACACCGGGGAGCTGTTTTTT. Translated: CSARRGNTGELFF.

The chain is built from TRBV19 and TRBJ2-2; D is unresolved. CDR1 and CDR2 (germline): LNHDA, SQIVND (reference sequence). CDR3 length equals 13 residues. Trimming took off 6 bases at V and 5 bases at J, with 10 bases between the two ends. The CDR3 is CASRFLVTGELFF. The DNA for the CDR3 is TGTGCCAGTAGATTTCTCGTGACCGGGGAGCTGTTTTTT.

The chain couples TRBV28 to TRBJ1-6; D unresolved. This CDR3 is 12 amino acids long. The ends were cut back, 6 bases at V and 10 bases at J, with 10 bases in the middle. In germline, CDR1 is MDHEN, CDR2 SYDVKM. In DNA, the CDR3 is TGTGCCAGCAGGGTGGTATCGTCACCCCTCCACTTT. Its translation is CASRVVSSPLHF.

This clonotype came up a few times. The chain combines TRBV7-9 with TRBJ2-1; 12 bases are a match to TRBD2. Germline CDR1 and CDR2: SEHNR and FQNEAQ (reference sequence). Germline trimming cut 6 bases from V and 12 bases from J; bases unmatched to any gene: 9. The CDR3 totals 14 residues. CDR3 in amino acids: CASSHSSGRAAQFF. The CDR3 DNA sequence: TGTGCCAGCAGTCATTCTAGCGGGAGGGCCGCGCAGTTCTTC.

A few counts support this clonotype. One end of the junction fails to match germline, which may point to a read error. The chain combines TRBV12-3 or TRBV12-4 with TRBJ2-5, with a weak D call TRBD2 (5 bases). The CDR3 is 16 amino acids. CDR3 sequence: CASRPGGRVIVETQYF. In DNA, the CDR3 is TGTGCCAGCAGGCCAGGAGGCCGAGTTATTGTCGAGACCCAGTATTTC.

The V call is TRBV6-5, the J call TRBJ1-4; unclear D gene. The germline V gene has CDR1 MNHEY and CDR2 SVGAGI. The length of the CDR3 is 15 residues. V was trimmed by 0 bases and J by 4 bases, leaving 9 bases between them. This CDR3 reads CASSYSYWRNEKLFF. The CDR3 DNA follows: TGTGCCAGCAGTTACTCGTATTGGCGTAATGAAAAACTGTTTTTT.

V gene TRBV7-2 combines with J gene TRBJ2-1; 8 nucleotides line up with TRBD2. This CDR3 has 15 residues. The junction had 4 bases not matched to a gene; V was cut back by 3 bases and J by 3 bases. Germline V CDR1 and CDR2: SGHTA, FQGNSA. CDR3 in DNA: TGTGCCAGCAGCTTCGGGGGGGGCGGCTACAATGAGCAGTTCTTC. Its protein product is CASSFGGGGYNEQFF.

This clonotype was seen repeatedly, ten times or more. The rearrangement links TRBV14 to TRBJ2-3; TRBD2 matches 8 bases. CDR1 and CDR2 from the germline V gene are SGHDN and FVKESK. V was clipped by 4 bases and J by 1 base; unmatched bases: 10. This CDR3 spans 17 amino acids. CDR3 sequence (DNA): TGTGCCAGCAGCCGCCTGTTTCCAGCGGGGGGCACAGATACGCAGTATTTT. Protein: CASSRLFPAGGTDTQYF.

This sequence joins TRBV5-1 and TRBJ1-3, with 9 bases aligning to TRBD1. The CDR3 is 14 residues long. Looked up from germline, CDR1 is SGHRS and CDR2 is YFSETQ. V lost 0 bases, J lost 11 bases, and 6 bases stayed unmatched. For the CDR3, the DNA is TGCGCCAGCAGCTTGGACGGGACAGGGATCCCCATATATTTT. It yields the protein CASSLDGTGIPIYF.

In this sample, this clonotype turned up a few times. The chain joins TRBV2 to TRBJ2-2; a possible D gene is TRBD2 (6 bases). Germline V gene data show CDR1 as SNHLY and CDR2 as FYNNEI. Trimming removed 7 bases at V and 6 bases at J, with 18 bases between. This CDR3 is built from 15 residues. This CDR3 is CASNPGRSGAGELFF. The CDR3 DNA sequence: TGTGCCAGCAACCCAGGGAGGTCGGGCGCCGGGGAGCTGTTTTTT.

J is TRBJ2-3 and V is TRBV9; TRBD2 matches 7 bases. With V trimmed by 7 bases and J by 4 bases, 18 bases remained unmatched. The germline gives CDR1 SGDLS, CDR2 YYNGEE. This CDR3 spans 17 amino acids. The CDR3 DNA reads TGTGCCAGCTTTTACTTGGGGGGGACCAACAGACCAGATACGCAGTATTTT. Its protein product is CASFYLGGTNRPDTQYF.